This T cell receptor (beta chain) stems from a study of response to subunit inactivated influenza vaccine. Broader study findings: There was a suggestion from the authors that each seasonal influenza vaccination recruits few new T cells.

On this clonotype itself: Its antigen is currently unknown.

The V gene end was trimmed by 3 bases and the J gene end by 10 bases; junction bases not matched to a gene: 7. This CDR3 has 13 residues. Germline lookup yields CDR1 SGHNT and CDR2 YENEEA. TCRdb redid the calling of the RT-PCR reads with MiXCR, one entry per CDR3 protein. The data hold 280,000 or so distinct CDR3 sequences, with 20% to 25% observed a single time. The specimen comprised PBMCs from blood, sampled 21 months after vaccination. The chain couples TRBV11-3 to TRBJ2-3, with TRBD1 matching 7 bases. The TCR comes from a man between 45 and 75 years old who received an inactivated influenza vaccine. CDR3 region: CASSLGDRAAQYF. The CDR3 bases are TGTGCCAGCAGCTTGGGTGACAGGGCGGCGCAGTATTTT.